The rows below give T cell receptor beta chains drawn from one sample of a study of blood T cell repertoires in COVID-19. Sequenced by immunoSEQ multiplex PCR; TCRdb stores in-frame clones only, minus some. Seen here are about 200,000 clones, 70% to 90% observed once, and the top ten hold around 23%. The material sequenced was PBMCs or T cells enriched from blood (not recorded which). The receptor set was obtained from a woman aged 40 to 50 in a cohort exposed to, infected with or recovered from COVID-19 (not recorded which). Both conserved end residues are part of each CDR3. A D gene is named only where the DNA matches it firmly. Clone size is stated in some rows and not others, as once, few, many or a class when expanded.

v_gene	abundance	j_gene	d_gene	CDR3nt	CDR3aa
TRBV4-1	.	TRBJ2-3	.	TGCGCCAGCAGCTGGATTAAACAGGCTAGCGCGGATACGCAGTATTTT	CASSWIKQASADTQYF
TRBV4-3	.	TRBJ2-7	.	TGCGCCAGCAGCCAAGATGTGCGGTCGTCCGTGCCCAAGCTGTACTTC	CASSQDVRSSVPKLYF
TRBV6-2/TRBV6-3	.	TRBJ2-7	TRBD1	TGTGCCAGCAGTTACGGACAGGGGGACTACGAGCAGTACTTC	CASSYGQGDYEQYF
TRBV29-1	.	TRBJ1-2	.	TGCAGCGTTGTAGAGCGGCCCTATGGCTACACCTTC	CSVVERPYGYTF
TRBV27	.	TRBJ2-7	.	TGTGCCAGCAGTCTCCGGGACAATTCCTACGAGCAGTACTTC	CASSLRDNSYEQYF
TRBV10-3	once	TRBJ2-7	TRBD2	TGTGCCATCAGTGAAGCCGGGGGGGGAAGCTACGAGCAGTACTTC	CAISEAGGGSYEQYF
TRBV12-3/TRBV12-4	once	TRBJ1-2	.	TGTGCCAGCAGTTTAGGCGTCTTGGCCTTC	CASSLGVLAF
TRBV4-1	once	TRBJ1-5	.	TGCGCCAGCAGCCAATATGACTCTGATCAGCCCCAGCATTTT	CASSQYDSDQPQHF
TRBV11-2	.	TRBJ2-5	TRBD2	TGTGCCAGCAGCGCGGCAGCGGGGGAATGGGGAGAGACCCAGTACTTC	CASSAAAGEWGETQYF
TRBV28	.	TRBJ1-6	.	TGTGCCAGCAGTATAACGGGGGCACCCCTCCACTTT	CASSITGAPLHF
TRBV19	.	TRBJ1-5	TRBD1	TGTGCCAGTAGTATAGGGACCGGGACAGGCCGTAGCAATCAGCCCCAGCATTTT	CASSIGTGTGRSNQPQHF
TRBV24-1	.	TRBJ1-5	TRBD1	TGTGCCACCAGTGATAACACAGGGGGGCCCCAGCATTTT	CATSDNTGGPQHF
TRBV5-8	.	TRBJ1-2	TRBD1	TGTGCCAGCAGCATTCTTGGGGGGACAGGGTTTGGCTACACCTTC	CASSILGGTGFGYTF
TRBV2	few	TRBJ2-7	TRBD1	TGTGCCAGAGGGAACAGGGGGCTCGGCGAGCAGTACTTC	CARGNRGLGEQYF
TRBV27	.	TRBJ1-1	.	TGTGCCAGCAGGATAGCCCGGGGGAGCATGAACACTGAAGCTTTCTTT	CASRIARGSMNTEAFF
TRBV6-6	few	TRBJ2-3	TRBD2	TGTGCCAGCAGTAGGGGACTAGCGGGGTCAGATACGCAGTATTTT	CASSRGLAGSDTQYF
TRBV4-2	.	TRBJ1-1	.	TGTGCCAGCAGCCAGCGGGGTAGTGGAGCTTTCTTT	CASSQRGSGAFF
TRBV9	.	TRBJ1-3	.	TGTGCCAGCAGCGGAGGAGTCTCTGGAAACACCATATATTTT	CASSGGVSGNTIYF
TRBV3-1/TRBV3-2	.	TRBJ1-6	.	TGTGCCAGCAGTGATAGGGGAGGCTCCTATAATTCACCCCTCCACTTT	CASSDRGGSYNSPLHF
TRBV19	.	TRBJ1-1	.	TGTGCCAGTAGTATTACCGGGAAGAACACTGAAGCTTTCTTT	CASSITGKNTEAFF
TRBV4-1	.	TRBJ1-4	.	TGCGCCAGCAGCCAAGTCACGGAGACTTTTGAAAAACTGTTTTTT	CASSQVTETFEKLFF
TRBV27	.	TRBJ1-5	.	TGTGCCAGCAGAACTGCAGGGGAGAATCAGCCCCAGCATTTT	CASRTAGENQPQHF
TRBV11-2	once	TRBJ2-1	.	TGTGCCAGCACCGTCTTCGCCTACAATGAGCAGTTCTTC	CASTVFAYNEQFF
TRBV4-1	medium-sized	TRBJ2-5	.	TGCGCCAGCAGCCACGACCAGGGCCTCTCCAAGACCCAGTACTTC	CASSHDQGLSKTQYF
TRBV9	.	TRBJ2-3	TRBD2	TGTGCCAGCAGCGTTCAGCAGCAATGGCCTAGCGGGAGCCAGGTAACTTACACAGATACGCAGTATTTT	CASSVQQQWPSGSQVTYTDTQYF
TRBV5-1	.	TRBJ2-5	.	TGCGCCAGCAGCTCGGCAGGAGGATCCCCAGAGACCCAGTACTTC	CASSSAGGSPETQYF
TRBV13	few	TRBJ1-2	TRBD1	TGTGCCAGCAGCGACAGGGACAGGGGGCGCGATCGCTATGGCTACACCTTC	CASSDRDRGRDRYGYTF
TRBV15	.	TRBJ2-1	.	TGTGCCACCAGCAGAGGACCTCGTGGGGCTAGCGTAAGGAGCTCCTACAATGAGCAGTTCTTC	CATSRGPRGASVRSSYNEQFF
TRBV5-6	.	TRBJ1-3	TRBD1	TGTGCCAGCAGCTTGCCCGGGACAGACTCTGGAAACACCATATATTTT	CASSLPGTDSGNTIYF
TRBV5-5	.	TRBJ2-7	TRBD2	TGTGCCAGCAGCGATCCTAGCGGGAGGAACGAGCAGTACTTC	CASSDPSGRNEQYF
TRBV27	.	TRBJ2-7	TRBD2	TGTGCCAGCAGTACACTCGCCGGGACTAGCGGGGGAAAGGAACCTATCGAGCAGTACTTC	CASSTLAGTSGGKEPIEQYF
TRBV10-3	.	TRBJ1-1	TRBD1	TGTGCCATCAGTGACGTACAGGGGACTGAAGCTTTCTTT	CAISDVQGTEAFF
TRBV27	.	TRBJ1-1	TRBD1	TGTGCCAGCAGTTTATCGACAGGGTTGAACACTGAAGCTTTCTTT	CASSLSTGLNTEAFF
TRBV21-1	once	TRBJ2-5	.	TGTGCCAGCAGCTTCCCCGCCGGGACTAGCGGGGGGGCAGGGTACCAAGAGACCCAGTACTTC	CASSFPAGTSGGAGYQETQYF
TRBV29-1	.	TRBJ1-4	TRBD1	TGCAGCGTCCTAGGACAGGGGGAGGATAATGAAAAACTGTTTTTT	CSVLGQGEDNEKLFF
TRBV28	.	TRBJ2-6	.	TGTGCCAGCAGTAAAGAGGCTGGGGCCAACGTCCTGACTTTC	CASSKEAGANVLTF
TRBV10-2	.	TRBJ2-7	TRBD2	TGCGCCAGCAGTGAGCCCAAGGGACTAGCGTATCAGCAGTACTTC	CASSEPKGLAYQQYF
TRBV7-8	.	TRBJ2-5	.	TGTGCCAGCAGCCGTTATAGGGGGGAGACCCAGTACTTC	CASSRYRGETQYF
TRBV27	.	TRBJ1-2	.	TGTGCCAGCAGTCCACGGGGTTCTAACTATGGCTACACCTTC	CASSPRGSNYGYTF
TRBV27	.	TRBJ1-5	TRBD1	TGTGCCAGCAGTCCGGACAGGCTCAATCAGCCCCAGCATTTT	CASSPDRLNQPQHF
TRBV19	.	TRBJ2-7	.	TGTGCCAGTAGTCTGAGACAGGTTAACACCTACGAGCAGTACTTC	CASSLRQVNTYEQYF
TRBV4-1	.	TRBJ2-1	.	TGCGCCAGCAGCTCCCGCTTAGTTGGCTACAATGAGCAGTTCTTC	CASSSRLVGYNEQFF
TRBV7-9	.	TRBJ1-1	TRBD1	TGTGCCAGCAGCTTTGGGACAGGGGGTTACACTGAAGCTTTCTTT	CASSFGTGGYTEAFF
TRBV2	.	TRBJ2-7	TRBD1	TGTGCCAGCAGAGCGACTTCGGGACAGGGCCCCGAGCAGTACTTC	CASRATSGQGPEQYF
TRBV5-1	.	TRBJ2-1	TRBD1	TGCGCCAGCAGCATTACCGGGACAGGGTACAATGAGCAGTTCTTC	CASSITGTGYNEQFF
TRBV19	.	TRBJ1-1	TRBD1	TGTGCCAGTAGTCCGGCCTGGGACAGGGCGAACACTGAAGCTTTCTTT	CASSPAWDRANTEAFF
TRBV11-2	few	TRBJ1-5	.	TGTGCCAGCAGCCACAGTCGAGACCAGCCCCAGCATTTT	CASSHSRDQPQHF
TRBV12-3/TRBV12-4	.	TRBJ1-2	TRBD1	TGTGCCAGCAGTCGGACAGGTTATGAGGGCTACACCTTC	CASSRTGYEGYTF
TRBV6-1	once	TRBJ1-2	.	TGTGCCAGCAGTGAGAGGCGCAGGGAGCGGGAGGACGGCTACACCTTC	CASSERRREREDGYTF
TRBV14	.	TRBJ2-7	TRBD1	TGTGCCAGCAGCAGGCGACAGGGGTCGTTCGAGCAGTACTTC	CASSRRQGSFEQYF